This TCR beta chain was captured in a study of cytomegalovirus exposure and HLA in healthy donors. Study results and caveats: Rare TCR sequences predominated, though certain public TCRs were found in many donors. In the approximately 130 validation repertoires, just under 95% of cluster scores exceeded 0, per a later analysis. Listed as cytomegalovirus-associated were more than 150 TCR beta chains.

The count of this clone is one. Its antigen is undetermined. Germline CDR1 SGDLS, CDR2 YYNGEE. The CDR3 has 15 amino acids. The V end lost 0 bases, the J end lost 4 bases, and 13 bases lay between the germline ends. The donors formed part of the roughly 120-subject validation cohort, distinct from the approximately 640-subject first cohort. Sequenced by immunoSEQ multiplex PCR; TCRdb stores in-frame clones only, minus some. The sample comprises roughly 330,000 clones, about nine tenths of which are singletons, and 1.2% rests with the top ten. The sequencing input was PBMCs. The gene calls are TRBV9 and TRBJ1-2; a possible D gene is TRBD1 (6 bases). This TCR was recovered from a woman aged 25 to 39 in good health and CMV-seropositive. Written as DNA, the CDR3 is TGTGCCAGCAGCGTAGAAGGACAGAACCTCTATGGCTACACCTTC. Translated: CASSVEGQNLYGYTF.